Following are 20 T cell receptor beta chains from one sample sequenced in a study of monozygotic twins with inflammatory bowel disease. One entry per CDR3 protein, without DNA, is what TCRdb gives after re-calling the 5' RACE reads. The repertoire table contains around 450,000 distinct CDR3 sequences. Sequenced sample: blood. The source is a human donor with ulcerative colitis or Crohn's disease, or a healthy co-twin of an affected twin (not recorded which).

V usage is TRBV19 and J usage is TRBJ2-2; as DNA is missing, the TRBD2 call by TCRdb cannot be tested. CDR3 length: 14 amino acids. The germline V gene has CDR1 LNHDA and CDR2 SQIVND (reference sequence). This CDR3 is CASSIGLVSGELFF.

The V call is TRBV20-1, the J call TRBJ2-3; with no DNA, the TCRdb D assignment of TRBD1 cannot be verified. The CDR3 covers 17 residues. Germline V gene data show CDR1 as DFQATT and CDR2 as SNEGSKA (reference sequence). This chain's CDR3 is CSARARAGGGSTDTQYF.

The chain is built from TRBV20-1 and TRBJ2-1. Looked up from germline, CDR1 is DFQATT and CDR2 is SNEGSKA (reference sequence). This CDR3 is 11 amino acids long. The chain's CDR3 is CSASRDNEQFF.

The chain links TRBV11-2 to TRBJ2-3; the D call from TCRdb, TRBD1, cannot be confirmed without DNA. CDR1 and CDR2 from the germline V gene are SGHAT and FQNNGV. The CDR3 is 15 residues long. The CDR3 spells CASSLTGYKTDTQYF.

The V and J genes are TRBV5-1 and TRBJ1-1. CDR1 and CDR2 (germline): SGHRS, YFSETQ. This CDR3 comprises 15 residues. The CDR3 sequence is CASSLIDGPVTEAFF. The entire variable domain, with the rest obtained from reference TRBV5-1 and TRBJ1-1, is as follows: KAGVTQTPRYLIKTRGQQVTLSCSPISGHRSVSWYQQTPGQGLQFLFEYFSETQRNKGNFPGRFSGRQFSNSRSEMNVSTLELGDSALYLCASSLIDGPVTEAFFGQGTRLTVV.

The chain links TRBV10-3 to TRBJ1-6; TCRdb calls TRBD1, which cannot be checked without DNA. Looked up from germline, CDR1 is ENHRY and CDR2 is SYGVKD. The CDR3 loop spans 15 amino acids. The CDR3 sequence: CAISQGGSYNSPLHF.

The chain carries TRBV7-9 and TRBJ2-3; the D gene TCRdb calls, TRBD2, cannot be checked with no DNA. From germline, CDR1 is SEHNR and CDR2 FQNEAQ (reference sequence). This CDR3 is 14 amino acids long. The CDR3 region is CACSSSGGKDTQYF.

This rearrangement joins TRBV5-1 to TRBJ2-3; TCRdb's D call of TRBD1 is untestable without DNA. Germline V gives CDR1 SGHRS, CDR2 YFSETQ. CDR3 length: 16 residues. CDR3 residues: CASSLGPGRGTDTQYF.

CDR3 in amino acids: CSARDTGGNSNQPQHF. The chain employs TRBV20-1 and TRBJ1-5. From germline, CDR1 is DFQATT and CDR2 SNEGSKA (reference sequence). This CDR3 comprises 16 residues.

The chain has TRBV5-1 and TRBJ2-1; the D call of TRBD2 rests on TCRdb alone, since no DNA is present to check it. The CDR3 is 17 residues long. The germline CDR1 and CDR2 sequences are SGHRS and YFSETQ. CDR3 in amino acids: CASSLPRLAGAYNEQFF.

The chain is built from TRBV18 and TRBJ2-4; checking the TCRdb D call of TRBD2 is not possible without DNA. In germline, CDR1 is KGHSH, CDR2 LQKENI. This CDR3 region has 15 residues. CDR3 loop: CASSPGLQGGNIQYF. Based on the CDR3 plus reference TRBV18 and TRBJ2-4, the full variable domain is NAGVMQNPRHLVRRRGQEARLRCSPMKGHSHVYWYRQLPEEGLKFMVYLQKENIIDESGMPKERFSAEFPKEGPSILRIQQVVRGDSAAYFCASSPGLQGGNIQYFGAGTRLSVL.

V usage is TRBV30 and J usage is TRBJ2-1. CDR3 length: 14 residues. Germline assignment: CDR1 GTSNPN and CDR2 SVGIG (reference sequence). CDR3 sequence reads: CAWSVGTPYNEQFF.

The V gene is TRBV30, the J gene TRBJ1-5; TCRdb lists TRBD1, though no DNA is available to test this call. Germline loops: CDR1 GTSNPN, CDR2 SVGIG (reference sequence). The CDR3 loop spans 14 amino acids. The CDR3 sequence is CAWSRGQGGQPQHF.

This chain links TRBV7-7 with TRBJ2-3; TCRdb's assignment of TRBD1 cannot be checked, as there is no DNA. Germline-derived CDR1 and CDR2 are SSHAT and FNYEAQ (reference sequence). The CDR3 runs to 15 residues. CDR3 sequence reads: CASSLGGQFTDTQYF. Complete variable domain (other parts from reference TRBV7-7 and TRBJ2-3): GAGVSQSPRYKVTKRGQDVTLRCDPISSHATLYWYQQALGQGPEFLTYFNYEAQPDKSGLPSDRFSAERPEGSISTLTIQRTEQRDSAMYRCASSLGGQFTDTQYFGPGTRLTVL.

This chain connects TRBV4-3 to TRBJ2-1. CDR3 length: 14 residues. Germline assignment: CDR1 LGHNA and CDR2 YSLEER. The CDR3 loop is CASSQVGLSGEQFF.

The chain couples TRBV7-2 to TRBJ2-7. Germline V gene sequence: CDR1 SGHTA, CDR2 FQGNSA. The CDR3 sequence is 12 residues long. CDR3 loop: CASSFVTYEQYF.

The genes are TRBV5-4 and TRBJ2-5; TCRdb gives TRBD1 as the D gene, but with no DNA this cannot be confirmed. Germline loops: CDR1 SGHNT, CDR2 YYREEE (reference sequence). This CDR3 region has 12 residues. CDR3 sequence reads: CASRAGAETQYF.

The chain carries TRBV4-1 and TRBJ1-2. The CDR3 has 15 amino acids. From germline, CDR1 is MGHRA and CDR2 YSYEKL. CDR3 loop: CASSQEGWRNYGYTF.

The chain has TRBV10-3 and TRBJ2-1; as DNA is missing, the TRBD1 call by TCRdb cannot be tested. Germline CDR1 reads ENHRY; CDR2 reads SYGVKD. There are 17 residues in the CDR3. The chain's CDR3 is CAISEFGQTSSYNEQFF.

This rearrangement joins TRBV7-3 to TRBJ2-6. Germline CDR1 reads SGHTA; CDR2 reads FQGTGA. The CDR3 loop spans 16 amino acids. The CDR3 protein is CASSLISGRGANVLTF.